The clone carrying this TCR beta chain was counted a single time. The assay was immunoSEQ multiplex PCR, and TCRdb's table has in-frame clones only and misses some. The sample holds 100,000 to 150,000 clones, about 92% seen once. The CDR3 is 16 amino acids. Germline CDR1 reads SGHTA; CDR2 reads FQGTGA. The V and J ends lost 5 bases and 4 bases, in that order; junction bases with no gene match: 9. This record comes from a study of control samples from healthy donors and cancer patients. V gene TRBV7-3 combines with J gene TRBJ2-2; TRBD1 agrees at 8 bases. The receptor comes from a man aged 50-60 years with head and neck cancer. The sequencing input was PBMCs. The CDR3 here is CASSPQGAGTTGELFF. As DNA, the CDR3 is TGTGCCAGCAGCCCTCAGGGGGCAGGGACCACCGGGGAGCTGTTTTTT. Full variable domain (remainder filled in from reference TRBV7-3 and TRBJ2-2): GAGVSQTPSNKVTEKGKYVELRCDPISGHTALYWYRQSLGQGPEFLIYFQGTGAADDSGLPNDRFFAVRPEGSVSTLKIQRTERGDSAVYLCASSPQGAGTTGELFFGEGSRLTVL.